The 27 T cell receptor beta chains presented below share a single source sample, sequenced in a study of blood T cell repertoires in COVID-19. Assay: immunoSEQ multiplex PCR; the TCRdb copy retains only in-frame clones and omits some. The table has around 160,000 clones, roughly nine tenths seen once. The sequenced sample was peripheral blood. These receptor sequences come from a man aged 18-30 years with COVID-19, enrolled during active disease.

This chain's CDR3 is CASSRTTGGKDGYTF. In DNA, the CDR3 is TGTGCCAGCAGCCGAACGACAGGGGGCAAGGATGGCTACACCTTC. The chain has TRBV11-2 and TRBJ1-2; 10 bases map to TRBD1. V was clipped by 5 bases and J by 6 bases; unmatched bases: 9. The V gene's germline CDR1 is SGHAT and CDR2 FQNNGV. The CDR3 contains 15 residues.

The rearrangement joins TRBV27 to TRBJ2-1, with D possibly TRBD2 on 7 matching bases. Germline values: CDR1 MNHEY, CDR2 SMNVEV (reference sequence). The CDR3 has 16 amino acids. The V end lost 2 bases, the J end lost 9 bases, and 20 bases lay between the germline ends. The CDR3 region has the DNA TGTGCCAGCAGTTTACCCCCGATGGGCGGGGGCGGTGAGCAGTTCTTC. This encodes CASSLPPMGGGGEQFF.

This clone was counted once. The CDR3 nucleotides are TGTGCCAGCAGCTTACTACCGTCTCCCTATACCTACGAGCAGTACTTC. Its protein is CASSLLPSPYTYEQYF. The chain combines TRBV7-2 with TRBJ2-7; D uncertain. The V gene lost 2 bases and the J gene lost 2 bases, with 16 bases spanning the gap. In germline, CDR1 is SGHTA, CDR2 FQGNSA. The CDR3 has 16 amino acids.

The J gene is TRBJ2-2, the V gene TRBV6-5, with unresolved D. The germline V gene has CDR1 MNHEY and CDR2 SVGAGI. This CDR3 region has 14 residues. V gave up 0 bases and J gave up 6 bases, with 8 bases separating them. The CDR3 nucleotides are TGTGCCAGCAGTTACTCTCAAAGCGCCGGGGAGCTGTTTTTT. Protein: CASSYSQSAGELFF.

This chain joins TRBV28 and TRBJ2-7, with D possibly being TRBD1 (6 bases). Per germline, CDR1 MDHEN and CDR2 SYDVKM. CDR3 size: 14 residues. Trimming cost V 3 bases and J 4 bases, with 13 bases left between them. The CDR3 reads CASSFLGARYEQYF. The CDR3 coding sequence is TGTGCCAGCAGTTTCCTGGGGGCGAGGTACGAGCAGTACTTC.

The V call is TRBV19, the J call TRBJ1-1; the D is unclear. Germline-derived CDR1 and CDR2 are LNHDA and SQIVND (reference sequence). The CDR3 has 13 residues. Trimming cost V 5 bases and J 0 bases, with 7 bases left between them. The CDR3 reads CASSEGLNTEAFF. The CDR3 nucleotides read TGTGCCAGTAGTGAGGGCCTGAACACTGAAGCTTTCTTT.

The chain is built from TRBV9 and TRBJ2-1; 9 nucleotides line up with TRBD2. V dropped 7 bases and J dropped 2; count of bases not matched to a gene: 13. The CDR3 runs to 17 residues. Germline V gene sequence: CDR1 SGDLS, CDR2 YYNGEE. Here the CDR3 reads CASSPTTGTSPYNEQFF. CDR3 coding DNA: TGTGCCAGCTCCCCTACCACCGGGACTAGCCCCTACAATGAGCAGTTCTTC.

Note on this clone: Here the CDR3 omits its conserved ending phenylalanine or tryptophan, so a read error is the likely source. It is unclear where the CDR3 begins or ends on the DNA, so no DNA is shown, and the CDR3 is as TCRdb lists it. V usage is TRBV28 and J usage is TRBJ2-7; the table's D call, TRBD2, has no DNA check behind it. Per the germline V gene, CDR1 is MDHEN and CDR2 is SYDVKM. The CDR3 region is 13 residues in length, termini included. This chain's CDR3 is CASSLAASGRNTY.

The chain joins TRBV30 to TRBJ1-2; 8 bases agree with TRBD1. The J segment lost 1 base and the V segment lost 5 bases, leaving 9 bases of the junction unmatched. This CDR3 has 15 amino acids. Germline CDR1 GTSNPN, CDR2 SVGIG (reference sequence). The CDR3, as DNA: TGTGCCTGGGGGAGGACAGGGAGGCATAACTATGGCTACACCTTC. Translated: CAWGRTGRHNYGYTF. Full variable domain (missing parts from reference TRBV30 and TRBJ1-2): SQTIHQWPATLVQPVGSPLSLECTVEGTSNPNLYWYRQAAGRGLQLLFYSVGIGQISSEVPQNLSASRPQDRQFILSSKKLLLSDSGFYLCAWGRTGRHNYGYTFGSGTRLTVV.

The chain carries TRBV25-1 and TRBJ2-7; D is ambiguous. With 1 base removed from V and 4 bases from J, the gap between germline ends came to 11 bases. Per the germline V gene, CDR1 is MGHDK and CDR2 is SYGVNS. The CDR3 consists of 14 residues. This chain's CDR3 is CASSESWSEYEQYF. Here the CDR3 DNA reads TGTGCCAGCAGTGAATCCTGGAGCGAGTACGAGCAGTACTTC.

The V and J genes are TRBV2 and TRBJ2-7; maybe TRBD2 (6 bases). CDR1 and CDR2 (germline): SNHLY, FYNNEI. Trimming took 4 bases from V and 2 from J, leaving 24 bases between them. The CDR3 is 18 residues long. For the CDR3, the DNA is TGTGCCAGCAGTGGGTGGGAAACGGGACTTACGAGAACCTACGAGCAGTACTTC. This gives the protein CASSGWETGLTRTYEQYF.

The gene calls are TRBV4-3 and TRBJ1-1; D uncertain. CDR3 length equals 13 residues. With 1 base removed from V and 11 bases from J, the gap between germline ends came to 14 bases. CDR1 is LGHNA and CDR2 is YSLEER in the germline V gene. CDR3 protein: CASSQATSTPAFF. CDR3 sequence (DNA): TGCGCCAGCAGCCAAGCCACGTCCACTCCGGCTTTCTTT.

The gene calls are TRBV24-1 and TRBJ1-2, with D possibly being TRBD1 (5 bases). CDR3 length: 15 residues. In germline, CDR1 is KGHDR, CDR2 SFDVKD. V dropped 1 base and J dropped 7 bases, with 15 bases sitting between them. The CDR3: CATSDLLRVDGGYTF. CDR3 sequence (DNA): TGTGCCACCAGTGATTTACTCAGGGTTGACGGTGGCTACACCTTC.

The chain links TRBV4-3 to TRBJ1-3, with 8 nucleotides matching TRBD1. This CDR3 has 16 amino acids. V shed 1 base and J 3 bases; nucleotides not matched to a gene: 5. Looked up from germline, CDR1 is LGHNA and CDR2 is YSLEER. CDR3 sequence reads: CASSQAPTGVGNTIYF. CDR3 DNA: TGCGCCAGCAGCCAAGCCCCGACAGGGGTTGGAAACACCATATATTTT.

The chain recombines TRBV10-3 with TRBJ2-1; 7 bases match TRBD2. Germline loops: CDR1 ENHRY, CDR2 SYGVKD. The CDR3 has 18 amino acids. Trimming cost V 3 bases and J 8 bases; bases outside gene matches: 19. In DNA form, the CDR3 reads TGTGCCATCAGTGATTCCCCCACGGGGCGGGAGCGGGGCTATGAGCAGTTCTTC. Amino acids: CAISDSPTGRERGYEQFF.

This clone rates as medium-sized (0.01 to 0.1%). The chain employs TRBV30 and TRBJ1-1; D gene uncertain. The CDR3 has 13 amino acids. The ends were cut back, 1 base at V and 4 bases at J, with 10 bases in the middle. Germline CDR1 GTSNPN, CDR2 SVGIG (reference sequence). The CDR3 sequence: CAWSDDGSTEAFF. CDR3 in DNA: TGTGCCTGGAGTGACGACGGGAGCACTGAAGCTTTCTTT.

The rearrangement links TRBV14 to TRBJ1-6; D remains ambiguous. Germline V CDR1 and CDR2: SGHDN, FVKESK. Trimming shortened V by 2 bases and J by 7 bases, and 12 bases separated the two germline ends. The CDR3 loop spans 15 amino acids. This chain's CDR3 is CASSQLPGRNSPLHF. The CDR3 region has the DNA TGTGCCAGCAGCCAACTACCGGGGAGGAATTCACCCCTCCACTTT.

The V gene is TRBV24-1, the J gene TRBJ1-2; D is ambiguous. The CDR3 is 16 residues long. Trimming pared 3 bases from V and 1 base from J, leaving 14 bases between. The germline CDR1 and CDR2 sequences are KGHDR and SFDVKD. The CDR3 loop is CATSDRRAGLNYGYTF. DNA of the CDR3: TGTGCCACCAGTGATAGGAGGGCAGGACTTAACTATGGCTACACCTTC.

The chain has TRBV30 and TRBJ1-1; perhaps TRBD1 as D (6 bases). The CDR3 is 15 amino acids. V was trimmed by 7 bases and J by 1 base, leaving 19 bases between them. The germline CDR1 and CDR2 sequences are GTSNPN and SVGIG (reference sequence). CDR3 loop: CALSRGARWNTEAFF. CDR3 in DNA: TGTGCCTTGTCTCGGGGGGCGCGTTGGAACACTGAAGCTTTCTTT.

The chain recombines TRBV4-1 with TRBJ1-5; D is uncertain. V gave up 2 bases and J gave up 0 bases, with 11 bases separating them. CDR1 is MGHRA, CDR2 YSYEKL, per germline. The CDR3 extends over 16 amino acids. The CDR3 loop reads CASSQYPADSNQPQHF. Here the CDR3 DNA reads TGCGCCAGCAGCCAATATCCCGCAGATAGCAATCAGCCCCAGCATTTT.

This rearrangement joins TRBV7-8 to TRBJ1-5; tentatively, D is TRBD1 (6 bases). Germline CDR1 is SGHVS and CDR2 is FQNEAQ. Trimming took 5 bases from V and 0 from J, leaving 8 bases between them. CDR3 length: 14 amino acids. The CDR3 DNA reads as TGTGCCAGCAGCCCGGACAGTAGCAATCAGCCCCAGCATTTT. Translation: CASSPDSSNQPQHF.

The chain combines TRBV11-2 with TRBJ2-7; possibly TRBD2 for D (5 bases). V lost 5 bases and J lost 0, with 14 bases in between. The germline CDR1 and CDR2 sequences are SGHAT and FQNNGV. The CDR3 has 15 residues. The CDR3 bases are TGTGCCAGCAGCCCGAGGGTGGAAAGCTCCTACGAGCAGTACTTC. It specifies CASSPRVESSYEQYF.

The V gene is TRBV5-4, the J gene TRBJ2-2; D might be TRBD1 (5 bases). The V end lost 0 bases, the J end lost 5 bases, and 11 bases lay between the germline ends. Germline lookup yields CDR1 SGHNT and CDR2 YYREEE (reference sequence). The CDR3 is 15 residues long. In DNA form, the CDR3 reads TGTGCCAGCAGCTTGGGCCAGGGTGGGACCGGGGAGCTGTTTTTT. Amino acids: CASSLGQGGTGELFF.

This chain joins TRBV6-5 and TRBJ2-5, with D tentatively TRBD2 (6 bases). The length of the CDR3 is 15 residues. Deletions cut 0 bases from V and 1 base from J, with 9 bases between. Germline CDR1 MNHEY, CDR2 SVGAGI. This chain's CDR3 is CASSYSLAVQETQYF. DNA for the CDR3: TGTGCCAGCAGTTACTCGTTAGCGGTCCAAGAGACCCAGTACTTC.

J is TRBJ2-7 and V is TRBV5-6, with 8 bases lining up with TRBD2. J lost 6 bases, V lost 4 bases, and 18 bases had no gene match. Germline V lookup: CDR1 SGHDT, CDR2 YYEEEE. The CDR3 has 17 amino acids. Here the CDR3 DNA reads TGTGCCAGCAGCGCTCCGGGACTAGGAGAGTATTCAGGCGAGCAGTACTTC. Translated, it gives CASSAPGLGEYSGEQYF.

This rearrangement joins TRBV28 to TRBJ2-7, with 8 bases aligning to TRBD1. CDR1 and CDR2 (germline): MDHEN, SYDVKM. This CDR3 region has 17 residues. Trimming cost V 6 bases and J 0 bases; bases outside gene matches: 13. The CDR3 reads CASSSPAATGVSYEQYF. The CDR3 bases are TGTGCCAGCAGCTCTCCCGCCGCGACAGGGGTCTCCTACGAGCAGTACTTC.

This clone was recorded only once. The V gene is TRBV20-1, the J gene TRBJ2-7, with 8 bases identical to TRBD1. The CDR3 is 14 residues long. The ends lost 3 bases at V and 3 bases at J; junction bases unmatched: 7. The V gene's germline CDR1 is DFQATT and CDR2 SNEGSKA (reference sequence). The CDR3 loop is CSASQGAKYYEQYF. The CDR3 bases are TGCAGTGCTAGTCAGGGGGCGAAATACTACGAGCAGTACTTC.